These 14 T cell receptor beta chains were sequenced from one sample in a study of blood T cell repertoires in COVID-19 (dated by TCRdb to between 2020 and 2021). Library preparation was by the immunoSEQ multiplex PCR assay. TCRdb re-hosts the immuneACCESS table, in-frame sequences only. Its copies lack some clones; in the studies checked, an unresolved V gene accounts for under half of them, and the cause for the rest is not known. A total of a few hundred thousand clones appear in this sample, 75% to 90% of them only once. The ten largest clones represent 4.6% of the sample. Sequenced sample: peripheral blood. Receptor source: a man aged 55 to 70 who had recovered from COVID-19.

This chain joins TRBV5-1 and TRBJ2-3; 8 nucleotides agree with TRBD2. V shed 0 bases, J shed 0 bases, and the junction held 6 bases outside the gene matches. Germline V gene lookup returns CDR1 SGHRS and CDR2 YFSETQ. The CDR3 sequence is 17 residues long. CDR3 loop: CASSLAGSGISTDTQYF. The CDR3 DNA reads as TGCGCCAGCAGCTTGGCTGGTAGCGGGATAAGCACAGATACGCAGTATTTT.

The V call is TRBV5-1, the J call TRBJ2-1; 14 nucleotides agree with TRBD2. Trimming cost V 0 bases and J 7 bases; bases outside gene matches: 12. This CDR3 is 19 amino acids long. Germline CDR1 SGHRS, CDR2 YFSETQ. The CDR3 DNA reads TGCGCCAGCAGCTTGGGAGTCCCACAGACTAGCGGGAGGGCAAATGAGCAGTTCTTC. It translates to CASSLGVPQTSGRANEQFF.

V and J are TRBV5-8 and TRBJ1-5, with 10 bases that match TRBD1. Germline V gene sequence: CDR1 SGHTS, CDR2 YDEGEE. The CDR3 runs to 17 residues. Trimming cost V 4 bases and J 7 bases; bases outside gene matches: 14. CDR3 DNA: TGTGCCAGCAGCCCCAGGGACAGGGGAGGAACAAGGCAGCCCCAGCATTTT. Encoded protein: CASSPRDRGGTRQPQHF.

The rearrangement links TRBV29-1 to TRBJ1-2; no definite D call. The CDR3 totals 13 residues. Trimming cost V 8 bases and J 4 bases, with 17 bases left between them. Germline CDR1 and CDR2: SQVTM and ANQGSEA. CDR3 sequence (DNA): TGCAGCATAATGTCCCGACTCGGCTATGGCTACACCTTC. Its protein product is CSIMSRLGYGYTF.

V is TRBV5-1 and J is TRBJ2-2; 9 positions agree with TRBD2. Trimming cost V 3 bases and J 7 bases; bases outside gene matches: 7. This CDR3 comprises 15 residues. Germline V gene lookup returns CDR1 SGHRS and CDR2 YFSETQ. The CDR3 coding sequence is TGCGCCAGCAGCTATATAGCGGGAGCGGTCGGGGAGCTGTTTTTT. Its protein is CASSYIAGAVGELFF.

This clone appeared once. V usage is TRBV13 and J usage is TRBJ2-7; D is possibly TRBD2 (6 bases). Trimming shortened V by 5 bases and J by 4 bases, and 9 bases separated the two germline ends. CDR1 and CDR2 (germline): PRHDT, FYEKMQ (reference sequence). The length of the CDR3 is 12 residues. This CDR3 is CASSGRGYEQYF. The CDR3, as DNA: TGTGCCAGCAGCGGCCGGGGGTACGAGCAGTACTTC.

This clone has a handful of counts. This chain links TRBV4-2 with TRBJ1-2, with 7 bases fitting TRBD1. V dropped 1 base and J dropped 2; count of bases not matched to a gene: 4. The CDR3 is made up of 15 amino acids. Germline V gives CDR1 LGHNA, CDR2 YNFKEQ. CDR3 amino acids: CASSQATTGNYGYTF. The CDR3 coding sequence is TGTGCCAGCAGCCAAGCCACGACAGGGAACTATGGCTACACCTTC.

For the CDR3, the DNA is TGTGCCAGCAGCCCAGCGGGGGGATACCAAGAGACCCAGTACTTC. Amino acid sequence: CASSPAGGYQETQYF. The J gene is TRBJ2-5, the V gene TRBV4-2, with 9 bases lining up with TRBD2. J lost 0 bases, V lost 4 bases, and 3 bases had no gene match. The CDR3 spans 15 residues. Germline CDR1 LGHNA, CDR2 YNFKEQ.

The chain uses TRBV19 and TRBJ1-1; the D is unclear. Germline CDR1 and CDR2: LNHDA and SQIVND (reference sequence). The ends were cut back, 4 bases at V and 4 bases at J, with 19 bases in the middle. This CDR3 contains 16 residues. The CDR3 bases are TGTGCCAGTAGTAACCCGGGATCTCCCTCCGGCACTGAAGCTTTCTTT. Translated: CASSNPGSPSGTEAFF.

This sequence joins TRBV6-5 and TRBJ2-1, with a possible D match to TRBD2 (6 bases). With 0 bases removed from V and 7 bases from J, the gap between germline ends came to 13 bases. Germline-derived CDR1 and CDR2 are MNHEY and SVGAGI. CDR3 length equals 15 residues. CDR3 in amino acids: CASSYSPGLGNEQFF. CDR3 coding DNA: TGTGCCAGCAGTTACTCGCCGGGACTGGGGAATGAGCAGTTCTTC.

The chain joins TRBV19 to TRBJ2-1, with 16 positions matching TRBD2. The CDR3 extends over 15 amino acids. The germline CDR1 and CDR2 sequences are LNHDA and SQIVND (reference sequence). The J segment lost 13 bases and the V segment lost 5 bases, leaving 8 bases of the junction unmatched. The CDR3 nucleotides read TGTGCCAGTAGTTCCGGGACTAGCGGGAGGGCTTTCCAGTTCTTC. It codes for CASSSGTSGRAFQFF.

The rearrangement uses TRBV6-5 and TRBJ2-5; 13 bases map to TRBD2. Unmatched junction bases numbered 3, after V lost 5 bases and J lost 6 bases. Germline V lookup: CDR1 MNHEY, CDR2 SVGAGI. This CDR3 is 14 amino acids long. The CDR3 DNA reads TGTGCCAGCAGTCTGACTAGCGGGGGGCAGACCCAGTACTTC. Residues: CASSLTSGGQTQYF.

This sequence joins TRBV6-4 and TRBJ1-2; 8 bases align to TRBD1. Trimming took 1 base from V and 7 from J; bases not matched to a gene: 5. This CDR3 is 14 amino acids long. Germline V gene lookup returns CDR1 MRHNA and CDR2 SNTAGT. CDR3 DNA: TGTGCCAGCAGTGACTTTCCAGGGGGCTTTGGCTACACCTTC. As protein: CASSDFPGGFGYTF.

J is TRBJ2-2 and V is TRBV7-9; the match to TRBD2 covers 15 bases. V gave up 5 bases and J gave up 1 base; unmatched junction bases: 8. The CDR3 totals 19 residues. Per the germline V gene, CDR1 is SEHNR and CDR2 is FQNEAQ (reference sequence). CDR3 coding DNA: TGTGCCAGCAGCCTACTTCCGGGACTAGCGGGAGGGAACACCGGGGAGCTGTTTTTT. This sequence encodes CASSLLPGLAGGNTGELFF. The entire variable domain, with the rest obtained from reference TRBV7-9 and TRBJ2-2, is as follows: DTGVSQNPRHKITKRGQNVTFRCDPISEHNRLYWYRQTLGQGPEFLTYFQNEAQLEKSRLLSDRFSAERPKGSFSTLEIQRTEQGDSAMYLCASSLLPGLAGGNTGELFFGEGSRLTVL.